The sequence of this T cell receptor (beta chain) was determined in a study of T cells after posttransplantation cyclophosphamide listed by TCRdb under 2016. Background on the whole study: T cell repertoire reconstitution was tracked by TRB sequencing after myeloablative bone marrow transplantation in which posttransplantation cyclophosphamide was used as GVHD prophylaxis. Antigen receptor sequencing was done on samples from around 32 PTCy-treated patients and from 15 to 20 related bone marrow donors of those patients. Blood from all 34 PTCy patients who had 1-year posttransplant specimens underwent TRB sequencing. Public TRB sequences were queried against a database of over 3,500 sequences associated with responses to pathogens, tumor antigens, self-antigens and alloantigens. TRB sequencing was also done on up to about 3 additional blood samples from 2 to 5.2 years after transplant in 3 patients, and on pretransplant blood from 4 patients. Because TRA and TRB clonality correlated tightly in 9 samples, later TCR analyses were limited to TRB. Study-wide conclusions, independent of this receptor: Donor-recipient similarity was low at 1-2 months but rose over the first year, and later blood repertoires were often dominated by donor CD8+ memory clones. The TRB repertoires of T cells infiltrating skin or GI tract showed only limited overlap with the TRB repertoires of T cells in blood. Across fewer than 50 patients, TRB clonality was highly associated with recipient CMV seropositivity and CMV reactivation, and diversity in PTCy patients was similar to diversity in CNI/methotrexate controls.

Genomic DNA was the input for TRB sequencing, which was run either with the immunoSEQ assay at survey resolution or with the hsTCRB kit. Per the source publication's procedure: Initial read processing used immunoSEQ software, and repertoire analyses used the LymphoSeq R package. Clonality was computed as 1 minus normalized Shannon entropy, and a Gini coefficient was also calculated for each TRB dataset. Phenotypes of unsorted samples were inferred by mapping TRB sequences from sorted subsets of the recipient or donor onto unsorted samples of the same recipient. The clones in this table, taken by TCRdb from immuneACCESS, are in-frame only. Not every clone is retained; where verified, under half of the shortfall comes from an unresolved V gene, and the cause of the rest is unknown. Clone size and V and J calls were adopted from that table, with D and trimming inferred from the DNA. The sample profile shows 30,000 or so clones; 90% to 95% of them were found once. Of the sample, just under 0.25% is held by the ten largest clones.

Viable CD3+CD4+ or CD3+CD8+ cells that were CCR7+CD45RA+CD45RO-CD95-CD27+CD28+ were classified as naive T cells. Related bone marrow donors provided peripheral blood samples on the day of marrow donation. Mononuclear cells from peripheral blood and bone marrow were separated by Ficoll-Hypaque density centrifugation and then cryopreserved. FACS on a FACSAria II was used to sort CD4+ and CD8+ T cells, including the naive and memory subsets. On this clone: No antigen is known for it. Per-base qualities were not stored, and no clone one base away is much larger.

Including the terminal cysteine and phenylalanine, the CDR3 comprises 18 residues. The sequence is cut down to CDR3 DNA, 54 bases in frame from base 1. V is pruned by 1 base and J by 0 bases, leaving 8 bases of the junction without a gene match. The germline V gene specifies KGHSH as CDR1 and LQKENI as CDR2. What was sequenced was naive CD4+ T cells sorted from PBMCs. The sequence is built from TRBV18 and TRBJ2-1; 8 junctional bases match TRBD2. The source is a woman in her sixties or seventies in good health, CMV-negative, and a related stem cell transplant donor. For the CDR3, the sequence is CASSPLASGPSSYNEQFF. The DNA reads TGTGCCAGCTCACCACTGGCTAGCGGGCCGAGCTCCTACAATGAGCAGTTCTTC.